The present entry profiles one T cell receptor (beta chain) with its context. This clonotype was seen more than once but under ten times. No cognate antigen has been identified for it. Per-base quality was not reported, and no clone a single base away is much larger than it. TCR beta CDR3 regions were amplified from RNA transcripts. The TCR CDR3 was subjected to a first round of RT-PCR using the HTBI primer set and the Qiagen OneStep RT-PCR kit. Libraries were constructed in a second round of multiplex PCR, after which size selection and purification were carried out. Paired-end sequencing of the libraries was performed with 100 bp reads on an Illumina HiSeq2000. Concerning the study's data processing: Raw data were processed with SOAPnuke, discarding reads with adapters, uncalled bases, mean Phred below 15, or no exact constant-primer or identifier match. High-quality paired reads were merged using COPE v1.2.5, and each unique nucleotide sequence was defined as a clonotype. Clonotypes were aligned to IMGT TRBV, TRBD and TRBJ reference segments using MiTCR v1.1. Only V-J combinations with frequency above 0.0001, covering about 99% of repertoires, were analysed. A TCS score was defined as the ratio of F50 (clonal expansion) to E x V (chaos), with BLOSUM62-based TCRdist applied between CDR3 peptides within each V-J. Welch's t-statistics and random forest reduced just over 500 V-J features to 13, which were used in a naive Bayes classifier (R e1071). The similarity between thyroid and blood repertoires was quantified using the Morisita-Horn index. TCRdb took the public reads, trimmed them with fastp at Q25, ran MiXCR for clone calling and kept in-frame beta chains. Merged by CDR3 protein, the rows form single entries marked with the most common genes and DNA. The V and J calls were not made by the authors but by TCRdb's processing. This sample holds nearly 750,000 distinct CDR3 sequences; around 40% were observed only once. Together, the top ten hold less than 40% of the sample.

Cut back by 6 bases and 1 base, the V and J ends lie 13 bases apart. From the cysteine up to the phenylalanine, the CDR3 has a length of 16 residues. Only CDR3 DNA remains: 48 bases, in frame from the first base. The germline V gene encodes CDR1 LGHDT and CDR2 YNNKEL (reference sequence). The data were taken from a study of T cells in Graves' hyperthyroidism and ophthalmopathy (dated by TCRdb to about 2019). General notes on the study: Peripheral blood samples were taken at the time of initial diagnosis, prior to any treatment. Thyroid tissue and blood T-cell repertoires from six Graves' hyperthyroidism patients were also compared in the study. TCR V-J signatures able to tell the groups apart were searched for in a discovery cohort of 100 or so patients, of whom roughly 42 had Graves' ophthalmopathy and around 58 had stable Graves' hyperthyroidism. For training and testing, the 80 to 100 patients in the discovery cohort were randomly divided in a 7:3 ratio. Prospective prediction of ophthalmopathy was tested in an independent validation cohort of 18 to 20 hyperthyroidism patients and 17 patients who later progressed to ophthalmopathy. The paper describes TCR Vbeta CDR3 sequencing of 135 peripheral blood samples, made up of roughly 45 ophthalmopathy patients, 70 to 80 hyperthyroidism patients and 17 progressor patients. After blood sampling, hyperthyroidism patients were treated with methimazole at a starting dose of 30 mg daily, and ophthalmopathy patients were treated with high-dose intravenous methylprednisolone. General conclusions and limits of the study: Most expanded thyroid clonotypes (frequency above 0.001) were also detected in blood, suggesting blood repertoires may reflect thyroid immune responses. A 13 V-J signature model separated ophthalmopathy from stable hyperthyroidism, with about 90% sensitivity and around 84% specificity in cross-validation and 80%/75% in testing. Sample size was not statistically predetermined, and blinding of investigators to group allocation was not performed. During validation, the model predicted progression to ophthalmopathy a median of around 7 months ahead of onset, with around 70% sensitivity and almost 75% specificity.

Stable Graves' hyperthyroidism was defined as the absence of progression to ophthalmopathy over 18 months of follow-up. Hyperthyroidism patients were newly diagnosed, with disease duration under 2 months, and aged 18 to 65 years. Patients with uncontrolled infections, other autoimmune diseases, pregnancy or lactation were excluded. Diagnoses were based on clinical symptoms, serum thyroxine and TRAb, thyroid ultrasound and orbital computed tomography. PBMCs were isolated from about 9 ml of fresh peripheral blood by Ficoll-Paque density gradient centrifugation. Trizol reagent was used to extract total RNA, and RNA quality was then checked on an Agilent 2100 Bioanalyzer.

Sequenced sample: blood. The sequence derives from a woman aged 40 to 50 with Graves' hyperthyroidism. Here the chain combines TRBV3-1 and TRBJ2-6, with the identity of the D gene unclear. The DNA sequence is as follows: TGTGCCAGCAGTGACGCTATTGAGTCTGGGGCCAACGTCCTGACTTTC. It translates as CASSDAIESGANVLTF.